These T cell receptor beta chains were read from a single sample in a study of graft-versus-host responses after intestinal transplantation. Profiling relied on immunoSEQ multiplex PCR, and the TCRdb table lists in-frame clones only, not all of them. The sample includes nearly 95,000 clones, 85% to 95% of them seen just once. The antigens these receptors bind are not known. This sample comprised unstimulated CD8+ T cells sorted from spleen or lymph node cells, obtained before intestinal transplant. These receptors all come from a human donor who received an intestinal transplant. The conserved cysteine and the conserved F or W are not part of the CDR3 here.

v_gene	j_gene	CDR3aa
TRBV6-6	TRBJ2-7	ASSPGTGLIYEQY
TRBV6-5	TRBJ2-7	ASSEALGSEQY
TRBV7-2	TRBJ1-5	ASSAPEGLAQH
TRBV6-4	TRBJ2-3	ASNTGTSGCAGADTQY
TRBV20-1	TRBJ2-7	SASRGVEQY
TRBV7-9	TRBJ2-7	ASSSVAGREQY
TRBV5-6	TRBJ2-7	ASSLGTGGYEQY
TRBV7-9	TRBJ1-2	ASSSSRGRDYGYT
TRBV5-4	TRBJ2-7	ASSLGVSYEQY
TRBV6-1	TRBJ1-2	ASRTGFYDYT
TRBV7-9	TRBJ1-1	ASSSGGQWAEAF
TRBV7-6	TRBJ2-1	ASSLGAGTYNEQF
TRBV9	TRBJ1-2	ASSVSPQGAYGYT
TRBV5-5	TRBJ2-3	ASSLGLADTDTQY
TRBV30	TRBJ1-1	AWDQGTEAF